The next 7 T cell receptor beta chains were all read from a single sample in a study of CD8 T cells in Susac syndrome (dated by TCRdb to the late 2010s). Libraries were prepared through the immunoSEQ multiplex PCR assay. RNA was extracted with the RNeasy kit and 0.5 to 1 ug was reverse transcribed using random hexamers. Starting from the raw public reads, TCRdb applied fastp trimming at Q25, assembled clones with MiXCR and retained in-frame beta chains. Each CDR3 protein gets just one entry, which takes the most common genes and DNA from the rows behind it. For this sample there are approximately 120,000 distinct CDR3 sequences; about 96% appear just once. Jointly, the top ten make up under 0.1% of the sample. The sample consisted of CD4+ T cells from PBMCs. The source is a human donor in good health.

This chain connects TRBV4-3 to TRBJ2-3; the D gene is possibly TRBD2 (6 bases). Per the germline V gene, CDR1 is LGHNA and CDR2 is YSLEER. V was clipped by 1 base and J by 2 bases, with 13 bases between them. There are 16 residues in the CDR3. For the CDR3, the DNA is TGCGCCAGCAGCCAAGGGGCGGGACCTTACACAGATACGCAGTATTTT. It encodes CASSQGAGPYTDTQYF.

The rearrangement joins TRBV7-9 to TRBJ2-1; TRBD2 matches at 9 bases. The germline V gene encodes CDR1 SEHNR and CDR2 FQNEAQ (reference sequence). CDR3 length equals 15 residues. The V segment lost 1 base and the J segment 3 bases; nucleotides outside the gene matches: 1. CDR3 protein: CASSLGTSDYNEQFF. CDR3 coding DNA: TGTGCCAGCAGCTTAGGGACTAGCGACTACAATGAGCAGTTCTTC.

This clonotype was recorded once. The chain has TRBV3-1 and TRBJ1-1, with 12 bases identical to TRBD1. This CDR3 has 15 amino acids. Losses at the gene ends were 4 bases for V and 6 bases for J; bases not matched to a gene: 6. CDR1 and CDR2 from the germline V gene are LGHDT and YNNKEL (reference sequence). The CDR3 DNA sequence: TGTGCCAGCAGCCCTCGGGACAGGGGGCCCTCTGAAGCTTTCTTT. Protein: CASSPRDRGPSEAFF.

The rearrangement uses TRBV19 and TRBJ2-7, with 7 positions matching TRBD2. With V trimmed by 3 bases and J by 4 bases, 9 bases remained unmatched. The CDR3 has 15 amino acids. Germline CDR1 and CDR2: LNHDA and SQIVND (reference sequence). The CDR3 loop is CASSIRAGAGYEQYF. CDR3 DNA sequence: TGTGCCAGTAGTATTCGGGCGGGAGCGGGGTACGAGCAGTACTTC.

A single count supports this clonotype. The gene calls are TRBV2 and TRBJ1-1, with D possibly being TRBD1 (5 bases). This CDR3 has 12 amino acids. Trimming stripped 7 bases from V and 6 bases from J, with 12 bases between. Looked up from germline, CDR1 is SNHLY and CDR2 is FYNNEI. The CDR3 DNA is TGTGCCAGCAACGGGGGATTTGCTGAAGCTTTCTTT. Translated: CASNGGFAEAFF.

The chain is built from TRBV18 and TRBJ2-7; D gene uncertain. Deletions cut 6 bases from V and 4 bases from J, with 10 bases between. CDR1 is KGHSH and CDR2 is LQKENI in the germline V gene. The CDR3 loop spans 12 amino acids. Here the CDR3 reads CASSLKEYEQYF. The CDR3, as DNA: TGTGCCAGCTCCCTAAAGGAGTACGAGCAGTACTTC.

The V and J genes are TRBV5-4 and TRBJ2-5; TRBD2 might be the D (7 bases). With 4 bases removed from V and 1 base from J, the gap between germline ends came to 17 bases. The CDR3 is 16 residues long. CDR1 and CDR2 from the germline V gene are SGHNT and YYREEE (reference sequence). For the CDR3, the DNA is TGTGCCAGCAGCAGGGGGGGCAGGGGAGTCCAAGAGACCCAGTACTTC. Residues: CASSRGGRGVQETQYF.